This T cell receptor (beta chain) was obtained from a study of CD8 T cells in Susac syndrome. On this clonotype itself: Its antigen remains unidentified.

Random hexamers were used to reverse transcribe roughly 0.45 to 1 ug of RNA. TCRdb reprocessed the immunoSEQ multiplex PCR reads with MiXCR, giving one entry per CDR3 protein. This table has around 280,000 distinct CDR3 sequences, just over 90% appearing once. Broader study findings: As the study acknowledged, the number of individuals in its TCR sequencing and HLA analysis was relatively small.

Sequencing of TCR beta was performed on blood CD8+ T cells and on blood CD4+ T cells. Negative isolation was used for CD8+ and CD4+ T cells, and FACS enrichment was applied to TEMRA cells. Germline CDR1 reads GTSNPN; CDR2 reads SVGIG (reference sequence). Trimming removed 0 bases at V and 6 bases at J, with 20 bases between. This CDR3 region has 16 residues. The rearrangement uses TRBV30 and TRBJ1-1; D remains unclear. The sequenced sample consisted of CD4+ T cells from PBMCs. This sequence was found in a human donor with multiple sclerosis. The CDR3, as DNA: TGTGCCTGGAGTGTAAACTGGTTGGGGAATGGAGCTGAAGCTTTCTTT. It is translated as CAWSVNWLGNGAEAFF. Combining the CDR3 with reference TRBV30 and TRBJ1-1 gives the whole variable domain SQTIHQWPATLVQPVGSPLSLECTVEGTSNPNLYWYRQAAGRGLQLLFYSVGIGQISSEVPQNLSASRPQDRQFILSSKKLLLSDSGFYLCAWSVNWLGNGAEAFFGQGTRLTVV.